At least ten counts were recorded for the clone carrying this T cell receptor beta chain. The antigen remains unidentified. Time point meaning: pre-sensitization, week 0. Described treatment: therapeutic diphenylcyclopropenone sensitization with weekly scalp DPC. Ahead of applying each patch test, blood was sampled. The CDR3 covers 16 residues. Trimming took 3 bases from V and 2 from J, leaving 15 bases between them. TCRdb reanalysed the RACE reads using MiXCR and keeps one entry per CDR3 protein. This sample yields some 300,000 distinct CDR3 sequences, of which about 5.4% are seen a single time; 7% to 10% belongs to the top ten. The data originate from a study of human T cells and chemical hapten exposure. In the study overall: Patch testing was performed with 0.01% DPC on the upper back, with reading at 6 days. The study's findings and limits: Patch test score was positively correlated with the counts of PT1 expanded TCRs.

The source of this sequence is a woman between 18 and 29 years old with alopecia areata. Some clones in this sample may be carry-over from other donors' samples. The sample consisted of whole blood, taken in connection with sensitization to the hapten diphenylcyclopropenone (DPC). This sequence joins TRBV12-3 or TRBV12-4 and TRBJ2-3; D possibly corresponds to TRBD2 (5 bases). CDR3 coding DNA: TGTGCCAGCAGTTTCTCCCTAGCCCAGTACACAGATACGCAGTATTTT. Translated: CASSFSLAQYTDTQYF.